The following is a T cell receptor beta chain sequence with its context. Its matching antigen is unknown. This sample is drawn from a study of blood T cells in healthy people across ages. The germline V gene has CDR1 SGHTA and CDR2 FQGNSA. The CDR3 is made up of 15 amino acids. V lost 2 bases and J 5 bases, leaving 12 bases between the germline ends. Notes on the study in general: Unknown donor CMV status possibly confounded expanded clonotype changes.

Combining a sample-barcoded 5' primer with a J-beta primer mix, a second PCR ran for about 6 to 12 cycles. Each of the cDNA molecules was tagged by a template-switch adaptor with 12 random nucleotides. Any given sample supplied a minimum of 2.5 million CDR3-containing paired-end reads. MiXCR, run by TCRdb on the 5' RACE reads, gives a single entry per CDR3 protein. The sample consists of over 1,500,000 distinct CDR3 sequences, around 42% of them appearing once. Sequencing was carried out using blood. The receptor comes from a human donor in good health. The genes are TRBV7-2 and TRBJ2-2; D unresolved. The CDR3 spells CASSLMGLLTGELFF. CDR3 DNA sequence: TGTGCCAGCAGCTTAATGGGTCTTCTAACCGGGGAGCTGTTTTTT.